This T cell receptor beta chain appears in the sequencing data of a study of blood T cells in healthy people across ages. This clonotype was seen only a few times. Primed by a sample-barcoded 5' primer and a J-beta primer mix, a second PCR proceeded for 7 to 11 cycles. TCRdb itself ran the 5' RACE reads through MiXCR, one entry per CDR3 protein. Altogether hundreds of thousands of distinct CDR3 sequences are present, over 25% being singletons, with the ten largest covering approximately 3.7%. V was cut by 2 bases and J by 2 bases, with 9 bases left in between. Germline-derived CDR1 and CDR2 are LNHDA and SQIVND (reference sequence). The CDR3 extends over 14 amino acids. This sample also appeared in a second study, on T cells of mothers and their children.

V gene TRBV19 combines with J gene TRBJ2-5; no reliable D call. This receptor was obtained from a boy between 2 and 15 years old in good health. The specimen was blood. CDR3 residues: CASSINGHQETQYF. CDR3 nucleotide sequence: TGTGCCAGTAGTATAAATGGCCATCAAGAGACCCAGTACTTC.